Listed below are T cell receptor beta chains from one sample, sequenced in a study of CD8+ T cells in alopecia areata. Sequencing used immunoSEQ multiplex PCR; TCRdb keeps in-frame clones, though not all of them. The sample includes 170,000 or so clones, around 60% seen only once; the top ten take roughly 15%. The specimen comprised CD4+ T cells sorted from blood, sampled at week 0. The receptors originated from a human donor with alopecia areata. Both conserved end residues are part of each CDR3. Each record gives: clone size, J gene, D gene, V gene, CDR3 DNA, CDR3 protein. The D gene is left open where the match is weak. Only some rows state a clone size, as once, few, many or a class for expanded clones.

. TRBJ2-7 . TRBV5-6 TGTGCCAGCCTAATACAGGGTCGATTCTACGAGCAGTACTTC CASLIQGRFYEQYF
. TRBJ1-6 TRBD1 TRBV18 TGTGCCAGCTCGTTACAGATACCGGGACAGGGAGAATCACCCCTCCACTTT CASSLQIPGQGESPLHF
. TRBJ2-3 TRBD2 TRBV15 TGTGCCACCAGCGGTTCTAGCGGGGTGGATACGCAGTATTTT CATSGSSGVDTQYF
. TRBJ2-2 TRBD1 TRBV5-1 TGCGCCAGCAGCCGGGGACAGGGAGCCGGGGAGCTGTTTTTT CASSRGQGAGELFF
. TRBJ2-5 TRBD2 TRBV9 TGTGCCAGCAGCGTATCAAGCGGGGGGGCTAGAGAGACCCAGTACTTC CASSVSSGGARETQYF
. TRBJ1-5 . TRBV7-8 TGTGCCAGCAGCTTAGCGGGGGGGCGCAATCAGCCCCAGCATTTT CASSLAGGRNQPQHF
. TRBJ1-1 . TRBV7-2 TGTGCCAGCAGCTTAAGCAGAGGAAACACTGAAGCTTTCTTT CASSLSRGNTEAFF
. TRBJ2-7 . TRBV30 TGTGCCACACCTCGGGACGGGGGACAATACGAGCAGTACTTC CATPRDGGQYEQYF
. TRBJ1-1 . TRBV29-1 TGCAGCGTTTCAGGGGCGCAGGAAGCTTTCTTT CSVSGAQEAFF
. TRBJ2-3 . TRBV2 TGTGCCAGCAGACCCGAGGGGACTAGCACAGATACGCAGTATTTT CASRPEGTSTDTQYF
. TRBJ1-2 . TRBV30 TGTGCCTGGAGCCCGGGACTCTATGGCTACACCTTC CAWSPGLYGYTF
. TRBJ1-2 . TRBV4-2 TGTGCCAGCAGCCAAGAGAGGGGTGATGGCTACACCTTC CASSQERGDGYTF
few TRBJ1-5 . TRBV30 TGTGCCTGGAGTGTACGATACAATCAGCCCCAGCATTTT CAWSVRYNQPQHF
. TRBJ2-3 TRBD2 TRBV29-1 TGCAGCGTTGTTTCAGCGGGGGGCACAGATACGCAGTATTTT CSVVSAGGTDTQYF
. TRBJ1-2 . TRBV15 TGTGCCACCAGCAGAGATTCTGGTGGCTACACCTTC CATSRDSGGYTF
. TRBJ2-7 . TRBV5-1 TGCGCCAGCAGCTTGGACCTAAGCTACGAGCAGTACTTC CASSLDLSYEQYF
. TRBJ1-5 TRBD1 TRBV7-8 TGTGCCAGCAGCAAACGTAGGACAGGTTATAGCAATCAGCCCCAGCATTTT CASSKRRTGYSNQPQHF
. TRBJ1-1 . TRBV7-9 TGTGCCAGCAGCTTTCATGGTAGGGCTTTCTTT CASSFHGRAFF
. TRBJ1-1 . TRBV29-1 TGCAGCGTTGGGGGGTGGGACACTGAAGCTTTCTTT CSVGGWDTEAFF
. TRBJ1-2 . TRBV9 TGTGCCAGCAGCGTAGTCGAGGCTCTGGGTGGCTACACCTTC CASSVVEALGGYTF
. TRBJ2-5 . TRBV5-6 TGTGCCAGCAGCTTGTCGGGGGAAGAGACCCAGTACTTC CASSLSGEETQYF
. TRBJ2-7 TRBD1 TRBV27 TGTGCCAGCAGTCCGAGGACAGGGGAGAGATCGCGGTGGGACTTC CASSPRTGERSRWDF
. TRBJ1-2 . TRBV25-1 TGTGCCAGCAGTGAATCTGGAGGGATCTATGGCTACACCTTC CASSESGGIYGYTF
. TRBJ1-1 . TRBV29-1 TGCAGCGTTGATGGCATTCAAGGGGCGCGCACTGAAGCTTTCTTT CSVDGIQGARTEAFF
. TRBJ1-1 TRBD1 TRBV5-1 TGCGCCAGCAGCTTGGGACAGGGCTCAAACACTGAAGCTTTCTTT CASSLGQGSNTEAFF
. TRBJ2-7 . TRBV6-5 TGTGCCAGCAACGAAGGGGGGGGTCAACCCTACGAGCAGTACTTC CASNEGGGQPYEQYF
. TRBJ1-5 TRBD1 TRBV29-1 TGCAGCGGCCGAAAGTCGGACAGGGGGCGTCAGCCCCAGCATTTT CSGRKSDRGRQPQHF
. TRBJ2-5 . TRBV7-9 TGTGCCAGCAGCCAAAGAGGCCAAGAGACCCAGTACTTC CASSQRGQETQYF
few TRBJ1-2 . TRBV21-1 TGTGCCAGCAGCAAGTGGGACGGGAGCATCTATGGCTACACCTTC CASSKWDGSIYGYTF
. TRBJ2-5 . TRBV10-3 TGTGCCATCAGTGACCCGCAGGGGAATGGGGAGACCCAGTACTTC CAISDPQGNGETQYF
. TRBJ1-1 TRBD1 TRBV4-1 TGCGCCAGCAGCCCTGGACAGGTGGGCGCTGAAGCTTTCTTT CASSPGQVGAEAFF
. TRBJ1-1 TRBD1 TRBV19 TGTGCCAGTAGTACGACAGGGCAAAACACTGAAGCTTTCTTT CASSTTGQNTEAFF
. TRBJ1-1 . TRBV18 TGTGCCAGCTCATCTGCGGCGAACACTGAAGCTTTCTTT CASSSAANTEAFF
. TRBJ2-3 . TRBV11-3 TGTGCCAGCAGCCCCGATTGGGGAGGCGGCACAGATACGCAGTATTTT CASSPDWGGGTDTQYF
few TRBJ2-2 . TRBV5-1 TGCGCCAGCAGCTTGACCCGACAGGTCACCGGGGAGCTGTTTTTT CASSLTRQVTGELFF
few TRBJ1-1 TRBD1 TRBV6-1 TGTGCCAGCAGCGAAACAGGGGGTGAAGCTTTCTTT CASSETGGEAFF
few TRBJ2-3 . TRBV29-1 TGCAGCGTTTCCGGTAATCCAGATACGCAGTATTTT CSVSGNPDTQYF
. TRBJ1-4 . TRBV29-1 TGCAGCGTTCCCAGGGAGGCGGGTACAACTAATGAAAAACTGTTTTTT CSVPREAGTTNEKLFF
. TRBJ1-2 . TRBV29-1 TGCAGCGTTTCGGAGGGCTACACCTTC CSVSEGYTF
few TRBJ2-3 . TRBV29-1 TGCAGCGTTGCGGCGGGGGCTGTCACAGATACGCAGTATTTT CSVAAGAVTDTQYF
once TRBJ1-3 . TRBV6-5 TGTGCCAGCAGTTACGGTCTTGAGGTTTCTGGAAACACCATATATTTT CASSYGLEVSGNTIYF
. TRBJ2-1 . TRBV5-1 TGCGCCAGCAGCTTTGGGCTATTGGCGAGCCGCTCCTACAATGAGCAGTTCTTC CASSFGLLASRSYNEQFF
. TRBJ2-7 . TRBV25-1 TGTGCCAGCAGTGACACAGGACGCGGCGGTACGAACGAGCAGTACTTC CASSDTGRGGTNEQYF
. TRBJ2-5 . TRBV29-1 TGCAGCGTCGCGACAGGCCGGGAGACCCAGTACTTC CSVATGRETQYF
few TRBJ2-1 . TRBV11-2 TGTGCCAGCAGCTCCTCCCGGGGGGCAATTGAGCAGTTCTTC CASSSSRGAIEQFF
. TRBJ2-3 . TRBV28 TGTGCCAGCAGTGGTGCAGGGACTAGCACAGATACGCAGTATTTT CASSGAGTSTDTQYF
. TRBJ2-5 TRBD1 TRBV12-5 TGTGCTAGTGGTCCCAGGCAGGGGGCGACCCAGTACTTC CASGPRQGATQYF
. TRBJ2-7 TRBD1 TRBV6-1 TGTGCCAGCAGAGCTGACAGGGCCCTCTCCTACGAGCAGTACTTC CASRADRALSYEQYF
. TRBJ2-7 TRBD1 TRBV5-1 TGCGCCAGCAGCTTGGCCGGACAGGCCTACGAGCAGTACTTC CASSLAGQAYEQYF
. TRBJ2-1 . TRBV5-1 TGCGCCAGCATGTCTTTGACTGAACCACACAATGAGCAGTTCTTC CASMSLTEPHNEQFF
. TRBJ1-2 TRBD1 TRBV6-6 TGTGCCAGCAGCGTTGGGACAGACTATGGCTACACCTTC CASSVGTDYGYTF
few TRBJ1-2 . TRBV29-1 TGCAGCGTGCCGGATGGCTACACCTTC CSVPDGYTF
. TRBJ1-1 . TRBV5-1 TGCGCCAGCAGCTCCCCAGACCGGAACACTGAAGCTTTCTTT CASSSPDRNTEAFF
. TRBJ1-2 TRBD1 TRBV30 TGTGCCTGCCGGGACAGGGGGACCTTTTGGGATGGCTACACCTTC CACRDRGTFWDGYTF
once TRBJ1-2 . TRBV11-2 TGTGCCAGCAGCTTGGGGATTAACTATGGCTACACCTTC CASSLGINYGYTF
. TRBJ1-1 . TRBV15 TGTGCCACCAGCAGAGACCCAGGGGACACTGAAGCTTTCTTT CATSRDPGDTEAFF
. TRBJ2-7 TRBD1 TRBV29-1 TGCAGCGTTGAGAGGGGGACAGGGGCCGTCGAGCAGTACTTC CSVERGTGAVEQYF
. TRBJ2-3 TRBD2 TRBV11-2 TGTGCCAGCAGCCAAGGGACTGGCGGGGGTGTAGGGACGCAGTATTTT CASSQGTGGGVGTQYF
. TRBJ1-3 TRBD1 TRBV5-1 TGCGCCAGCAGTTCCCCCACAGGGGATTTTTCTGGAAACACCATATATTTT CASSSPTGDFSGNTIYF
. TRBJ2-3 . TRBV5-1 TGCGCCAGCAGCTTGGAGTGGTCGACAGATACGCAGTATTTT CASSLEWSTDTQYF